Within the sample, the clone carrying this T cell receptor (beta chain) is medium-sized. The record originates from a study of identical twins. TCRdb fed the 5' RACE reads into MiXCR, producing one record per CDR3 protein. The sample records hundreds of thousands of distinct CDR3 sequences, around 8% being singletons. The CDR3 length is 15 residues. V lost 2 bases, J lost 5 bases, and 12 bases lay in between. Germline CDR1 MGHDK, CDR2 SYGVNS. The same data also went into a second study, on yellow fever vaccine responses in identical twins.

The clonotype was recovered from a woman under 30 in good health. Sequencing was carried out using memory (CD45RO+) T cells sorted from blood. The chain is built from TRBV25-1 and TRBJ2-2, with a weak D call TRBD2 (6 bases). CDR3: CASSEQAGGTGELFF. CDR3 in DNA: TGTGCCAGCAGTGAACAGGCCGGGGGTACCGGGGAGCTGTTTTTT.